This T cell receptor beta chain derives from a study of CD8+ T cells in alopecia areata. Study-level points and caveats: Alphabeta T cells residing in normal skin are also sequenced in scalp samples.

In the case of this clone: Its target is not known.

This CDR3 contains 14 residues. CDR1 is SQVTM, CDR2 ANQGSEA, per germline. Trimming stripped 1 base from V and 0 bases from J, with 7 bases between. The sequencing template was cDNA reverse transcribed from extracted RNA. Using immunoSEQ multiplex PCR, the repertoire was profiled, and TCRdb retains in-frame clones only, with some absent. The sample shows 110,000 or so clones, 55% to 70% of them seen only once. PBMCs yielded sorted CD4+ and CD8+ T cells. The sample was CD4+ T cells sorted from blood. The chain joins TRBV29-1 to TRBJ2-1; D unresolved. This sequence was found in a human donor in good health. This CDR3 reads CSVEAASSYNEQFF. In DNA form, the CDR3 reads TGCAGCGTTGAAGCGGCGAGCTCCTACAATGAGCAGTTCTTC.